This is a list of T cell receptor beta chains from one sample in a study of OX40 agonist ivuxolimab in advanced cancers. Data came from immunoSEQ multiplex PCR; TCRdb stores just in-frame clones and leaves some out. The sample has 42,000 or so clones, roughly 84% seen once. The input for sequencing was CD4+ or CD8+ T cells sorted from blood, taken in a trial of the OX40 agonist ivuxolimab. The receptors here all came from an adult with an advanced solid tumor such as melanoma, head and neck, liver or kidney cancer. Each CDR3 is given with its conserved first and last residue. The D gene is left open where the match is weak. Only part of the rows carry a size: once, few, many, or a class if the clone is expanded.

13	TRBV5-4	NA	TRBJ1-1	NA	CASSLGLGTEAFF	TGTGCCAGCAGCTTGGGTTTGGGCACTGAAGCTTTCTTT
13	TRBV6-6	NA	TRBJ1-1	few	CASSYSPYYEAFF	TGTGCCAGCAGTTACTCTCCCTATTATGAAGCTTTCTTT
15	TRBV29-1	NA	TRBJ1-2	NA	CSVATSEFFQNGYTF	TGCAGCGTCGCGACTAGCGAATTTTTCCAAAATGGCTACACCTTC
13	TRBV6-4	NA	TRBJ2-1	NA	CASSEDSGHEQFF	TGTGCCAGCAGTGAGGACAGCGGACATGAGCAGTTCTTC
14	TRBV5-6	NA	TRBJ1-1	NA	CASSFGQGWTEAFF	TGTGCCAGCAGCTTCGGCCAGGGTTGGACTGAAGCTTTCTTT
15	TRBV7-9	NA	TRBJ1-4	NA	CASSSTGTVGEKLFF	TGTGCCAGCAGCTCAACAGGGACGGTTGGTGAAAAACTGTTTTTT
13	TRBV4-3	NA	TRBJ1-1	NA	CASSASMNTEAFF	TGCGCCAGCAGCGCATCAATGAACACTGAAGCTTTCTTT
14	TRBV19	NA	TRBJ2-7	NA	CASSIDPVADEQYF	TGTGCCAGTAGTATAGATCCAGTGGCCGACGAGCAGTACTTC
14	TRBV10-3	NA	TRBJ2-7	NA	CAISESGSSYEQYF	TGTGCCATCAGTGAGTCGGGTAGTTCCTACGAGCAGTACTTC
16	TRBV11-2	TRBD1	TRBJ1-2	NA	CASSSGTGGPNYGYTF	TGTGCCAGCAGCTCGGGGACAGGGGGCCCCAACTATGGCTACACCTTC
14	TRBV11-1	TRBD1	TRBJ2-1	NA	CASSDGQGRLWQFF	TGTGCCAGCAGCGACGGACAGGGGAGATTATGGCAGTTCTTC
18	TRBV4-2	TRBD1	TRBJ2-1	NA	CASSQESETGGKDNEQFF	TGTGCCAGCAGCCAAGAGTCCGAGACAGGGGGCAAGGACAATGAGCAGTTCTTC
14	TRBV10-2	TRBD2	TRBJ2-1	NA	CASSVSGGAIEQFF	TGCGCCAGCAGTGTCAGCGGGGGGGCCATTGAGCAGTTCTTC
15	TRBV6-5	NA	TRBJ2-5	NA	CASSYSRRAEETQYF	TGTGCCAGCAGTTACTCGCGGAGGGCCGAAGAGACCCAGTACTTC
12	TRBV7-9	NA	TRBJ2-7	NA	CASSWSPYEQYF	TGTGCCAGCAGCTGGTCCCCCTACGAGCAGTACTTC
12	TRBV6-5	NA	TRBJ1-2	NA	CASSYFGSGYTF	TGTGCCAGCAGTTACTTTGGAAGTGGCTACACCTTC
14	TRBV4-1	NA	TRBJ1-4	NA	CASSQGGGAEKLFF	TGCGCCAGCAGCCAAGGAGGAGGCGCCGAAAAACTGTTTTTT
15	TRBV18	TRBD1	TRBJ1-2	NA	CASSPETTGGYGYTF	TGTGCCAGCTCACCAGAAACGACAGGGGGATATGGCTACACCTTC
13	TRBV4-1	NA	TRBJ2-7	NA	CASSQERSDEQYF	TGCGCCAGCAGCCAAGAAAGGTCCGACGAGCAGTACTTC
17	TRBV7-9	TRBD2	TRBJ2-1	once	CASSLALAGASYNEQFF	TGTGCCAGCAGCTTAGCCCTAGCGGGGGCCTCCTACAATGAGCAGTTCTTC
16	TRBV28	TRBD1	TRBJ1-1	NA	CASSSPDRAWNTEAFF	TGTGCCAGCAGCTCGCCGGACAGGGCCTGGAACACTGAAGCTTTCTTT
11	TRBV28	NA	TRBJ1-1	few	CASSLWGEAFF	TGTGCCAGCAGTTTATGGGGGGAAGCTTTCTTT
13	TRBV6-5	NA	TRBJ2-7	NA	CASSWGPSYEQYF	TGTGCCAGCAGTTGGGGCCCTTCCTACGAGCAGTACTTC
14	TRBV7-2	NA	TRBJ1-1	few	CASSPGAMNTEAFF	TGTGCCAGCAGCCCGGGGGCCATGAACACTGAAGCTTTCTTT
16	TRBV7-9	NA	TRBJ1-3	NA	CASSLAVSLTGNTIYF	TGTGCCAGCAGCTTAGCGGTATCGCTAACTGGAAACACCATATATTTT
13	TRBV6-5	NA	TRBJ2-7	NA	CASSYSRGSEQYF	TGTGCCAGCAGTTACTCGAGGGGATCCGAGCAGTACTTC
16	TRBV7-9	NA	TRBJ1-3	NA	CASSLGTLGTGNTIYF	TGTGCCAGCAGCTTAGGGACGCTAGGAACTGGAAACACCATATATTTT
17	TRBV9	NA	TRBJ2-3	NA	CASSVGRGTTSTDTQYF	TGTGCCAGCAGCGTCGGGCGGGGTACAACTAGCACAGATACGCAGTATTTT
13	TRBV4-1	NA	TRBJ1-1	NA	CASSQDNGGEAFF	TGCGCCAGCAGCCAAGATAATGGAGGTGAAGCTTTCTTT
14	TRBV5-4	NA	TRBJ1-1	once	CASSPDTGATEAFF	TGTGCCAGCAGCCCGGACACGGGGGCCACTGAAGCTTTCTTT
14	TRBV10-2	NA	TRBJ2-2	few	CATFGGPFPGELFF	TGCGCCACCTTTGGGGGGCCCTTCCCAGGGGAGCTGTTTTTT
13	TRBV10-3	TRBD1	TRBJ2-7	NA	CATRPGQDYEQYF	TGTGCCACCCGACCGGGACAGGATTACGAGCAGTACTTC
16	TRBV5-8	TRBD1	TRBJ1-1	NA	CASDPSRTGRNTEAFF	TGTGCCAGCGACCCCTCCCGGACAGGGCGTAACACTGAAGCTTTCTTT
15	TRBV9	NA	TRBJ2-5	NA	CASSFADMSQETQYF	TGTGCCAGCAGCTTCGCCGACATGTCCCAAGAGACCCAGTACTTC
16	TRBV11-2	NA	TRBJ2-2	NA	CASSLKLLAYGGELFF	TGTGCCAGCAGCTTAAAGTTGTTAGCGTACGGCGGGGAGCTGTTTTTT
13	TRBV13	NA	TRBJ1-1	few	CASSPSGKDEAFF	TGTGCCAGCAGCCCCTCAGGGAAGGATGAAGCTTTCTTT
15	TRBV4-3	NA	TRBJ2-2	NA	CASSRALRNPGELFF	TGCGCCAGCAGCCGGGCCCTGAGGAACCCCGGGGAGCTGTTTTTT
12	TRBV11-1	TRBD1	TRBJ2-1	NA	CASSPDRNEQFF	TGTGCCAGCAGCCCGGACAGGAATGAGCAGTTCTTC
13	TRBV6-9	TRBD1	TRBJ1-1	NA	CASSAGTGGEAFF	TGTGCCAGCAGTGCCGGGACAGGAGGTGAAGCTTTCTTT
15	TRBV6-6	NA	TRBJ1-6	NA	CASSYYRDDNSPLHF	TGTGCCAGCAGTTACTACAGGGATGATAATTCACCCCTCCACTTT
13	TRBV2	NA	TRBJ2-2	NA	CASDTANTGELFF	TGTGCCTCGGACACAGCGAACACCGGGGAGCTGTTTTTT
13	TRBV6-5	TRBD1	TRBJ1-2	NA	CATTPGGGYGYTF	TGTGCCACCACCCCAGGGGGGGGGTATGGCTACACCTTC
15	TRBV7-3	NA	TRBJ1-2	NA	CASSLNGGSGYGYTF	TGTGCCAGCAGCTTAAACGGGGGATCCGGCTATGGCTACACCTTC
12	TRBV19	TRBD1	TRBJ1-1	NA	CASSPGGTEAFF	TGTGCCAGTAGCCCAGGGGGCACTGAAGCTTTCTTT
14	TRBV2	TRBD1	TRBJ2-5	NA	CASSEGQGAETQYF	TGTGCCAGCAGTGAGGGACAGGGGGCGGAGACCCAGTACTTC
14	TRBV6-6	TRBD1	TRBJ1-2	NA	CASSSDRGPGGYTF	TGTGCCAGCAGTTCGGACAGGGGGCCTGGTGGCTACACCTTC
14	TRBV11-2	NA	TRBJ2-7	NA	CASSIRPGHAGEYF	TGTGCCAGCAGCATACGGCCGGGACACGCCGGGGAGTACTTC
15	TRBV6-5	TRBD2	TRBJ2-7	NA	CASSSKTSGAYEQYF	TGTGCCAGCAGTTCAAAGACTAGCGGGGCCTACGAGCAGTACTTC
13	TRBV11-2	NA	TRBJ2-7	NA	CASSFGPLYEQYF	TGTGCCAGCAGCTTTGGACCTCTCTACGAGCAGTACTTC
15	TRBV6-6	NA	TRBJ2-2	NA	CASSSIGRNTGELFF	TGTGCCAGCAGTTCCATCGGACGGAACACCGGGGAGCTGTTTTTT
15	TRBV27	NA	TRBJ2-4	NA	CASSPAGTPINIQYF	TGTGCCAGCAGTCCTGCCGGGACACCAATAAACATTCAGTACTTC
17	TRBV18	NA	TRBJ1-1	once	CASSPLNSQGRNTEAFF	TGTGCCAGCTCACCACTAAATTCGCAGGGGAGGAACACTGAAGCTTTCTTT
15	TRBV7-2	NA	TRBJ2-5	NA	CASSSGRGGQETQYF	TGTGCCAGCAGCTCAGGGCGGGGAGGCCAAGAGACCCAGTACTTC